Sequencing of this TCR beta chain was carried out in a study of Graves' ophthalmopathy and Graves' hyperthyroidism. Note on this clonotype: What it binds is not known. Since no conserved phenylalanine or tryptophan closes the CDR3, a read error is the likely cause. The limits of the CDR3 on the DNA are not certain, so only TCRdb's listed CDR3 is given.

Study observations and caveats: With over 85% sensitivity and 75% to 84% specificity, a 13-signature model separated ophthalmopathy from stable hyperthyroidism.

From RNA, the CDR3 regions of TCR beta chains were amplified and sequenced. Second-round multiplex PCR came after first-round RT-PCR with HTBI primers. One entry per CDR3 protein results from TCRdb running MiXCR on the multiplex PCR reads. This repertoire shows roughly 1.1 million distinct CDR3 sequences, about two fifths found once; its top ten account for 11%. The CDR3 is 11 residues long, counting both termini. Germline lookup yields CDR1 LNHDA and CDR2 SQIVND (reference sequence). Hyperthyroidism in these 18- to 65-year-old patients was newly diagnosed, lasting under 2 months. Researchers turned away patients with other autoimmune diseases, uncontrolled infections, pregnancy or lactation. Patients were diagnosed from clinical symptoms, serum thyroxine, TRAb, thyroid ultrasound and orbital computed tomography.

This clonotype was sampled from an adult man with Graves' hyperthyroidism. This chain joins TRBV19 and TRBJ2-6; no DNA check was done on the table's D call, TRBD1. Sequenced sample: peripheral blood or thyroid tissue (not recorded which). This chain's CDR3 is CASSARTGGDT.